These 4 T cell receptor beta chains came from one sample sequenced in a study of shared clonotypes between healthy human individuals. Sequencing was performed with immunoSEQ multiplex PCR; in TCRdb, only in-frame clones are kept and a portion is missing. In the table there are about 2 million clones, about 95% of which are singletons. Positively selected for CCR7, the CD45RO-negative cells used as naive CD8 cells excluded terminally differentiated effector memory CD45RA+ cells. The sample taken for sequencing was naive CD8+ T cells sorted from blood. These receptors were taken from a man between 18 and 35 years old in good health.

J is TRBJ2-3 and V is TRBV10-1, with D perhaps matching TRBD1 (5 bases). CDR3 size: 14 residues. V lost 4 bases to trimming and J lost 2 bases, with 10 bases between them. Germline V gene data show CDR1 as WNHNN and CDR2 as SYGVQD (reference sequence). The CDR3 region has the DNA TGCGCCAGCAGTGGACAAGGGGTCACAGATACGCAGTATTTT. Its translation: CASSGQGVTDTQYF.

The table lists this clone with a count of one. The chain uses TRBV15 and TRBJ1-1, with D possibly TRBD1 on 6 matching bases. The CDR3 is made up of 15 amino acids. CDR1 is LNHNV, CDR2 YYDKDF, per germline (reference sequence). V was cut by 0 bases and J by 2 bases, with 10 bases left in between. The CDR3 DNA sequence: TGTGCCACCAGCAGAGAGGAGACAGGTAACACTGAAGCTTTCTTT. Translating gives CATSREETGNTEAFF.

The chain couples TRBV15 to TRBJ1-1; D may be TRBD1 (5 bases). Germline V gene sequence: CDR1 LNHNV, CDR2 YYDKDF (reference sequence). CDR3 length equals 16 residues. Trimming took 5 bases from V and 2 from J, leaving 18 bases between them. This chain's CDR3 is CATSPLGSDINTEAFF. DNA of the CDR3: TGTGCCACCAGCCCCCTAGGGTCGGACATTAACACTGAAGCTTTCTTT.

CDR3: CAWSVLELRVMNTEAFF. DNA of the CDR3: TGTGCCTGGAGTGTACTCGAATTGAGGGTAATGAACACTGAAGCTTTCTTT. J is TRBJ1-1 and V is TRBV30; D unresolved. V lost 0 bases and J 0 bases, leaving 17 bases between the germline ends. There are 17 residues in the CDR3. CDR1 is GTSNPN and CDR2 is SVGIG in the germline V gene (reference sequence). The full variable domain, in which reference TRBV30 and TRBJ1-1 provide the parts outside the CDR3, is SQTIHQWPATLVQPVGSPLSLECTVEGTSNPNLYWYRQAAGRGLQLLFYSVGIGQISSEVPQNLSASRPQDRQFILSSKKLLLSDSGFYLCAWSVLELRVMNTEAFFGQGTRLTVV.